Following are 27 T cell receptor beta chains from one sample sequenced in a study of cytomegalovirus exposure and HLA in healthy donors. With 60 Vbeta and 13 Jbeta primers, the PCR was carried out. Sequencing was performed with immunoSEQ multiplex PCR; in TCRdb, only in-frame clones are kept and a portion is missing. This table holds approximately 100,000 clones. Sequencing was done on a sample of PBMCs. The receptors derive from a middle-aged man in good health and CMV-seronegative.

The rearrangement uses TRBV25-1 and TRBJ2-7; D gene uncertain. CDR1 MGHDK and CDR2 SYGVNS come from the germline V gene. The length of the CDR3 is 11 residues. V was trimmed by 6 bases and J by 5 bases, leaving 8 bases between them. The CDR3 nucleotides are TGTGCCAGCAGACAGTTCCACGAGCAGTACTTC. Protein product: CASRQFHEQYF.

This sequence joins TRBV29-1 and TRBJ1-1; unclear D gene. V shed 0 bases and J shed 10 bases, with 12 bases lying between them. This CDR3 spans 12 amino acids. CDR1 SQVTM and CDR2 ANQGSEA come from the germline V gene. The CDR3 DNA is TGCAGCGTTGAAGATCGATGGTCCGGAGCTTTCTTT. Its translation is CSVEDRWSGAFF.

The gene calls are TRBV30 and TRBJ1-5, with 10 bases lining up with TRBD1. Trimming cost V 0 bases and J 9 bases; bases outside gene matches: 20. The CDR3 length is 19 residues. Per the germline V gene, CDR1 is GTSNPN and CDR2 is SVGIG (reference sequence). The CDR3 DNA reads TGTGCCTGGAGTGTAAGAAGTCTAGGGACAGGGGAATTCGTTCGGCCCCAGCATTTT. Translated: CAWSVRSLGTGEFVRPQHF.

The V and J genes are TRBV11-2 and TRBJ2-7; TRBD1 matches 12 bases. The CDR3 loop spans 17 amino acids. V trimming: 4 bases; J trimming: 4 bases; junction bases outside the gene matches: 11. CDR1 SGHAT and CDR2 FQNNGV come from the germline V gene. CDR3 loop: CASSSVTGTGGLYEQYF. The CDR3 bases are TGTGCCAGCAGCTCCGTTACCGGGACAGGGGGCTTATACGAGCAGTACTTC.

The chain is built from TRBV7-9 and TRBJ1-3, with D possibly TRBD1 on 6 matching bases. The CDR3 is 16 residues long. The V and J ends lost 6 bases and 1 base respectively, with 16 bases between them. CDR1 is SEHNR, CDR2 FQNEAQ, per germline (reference sequence). In DNA, the CDR3 is TGTGCCAGCAGTCTCCTCTGGACAGTTTCTGGAAACACCATATATTTT. This translates into CASSLLWTVSGNTIYF.

J is TRBJ2-2 and V is TRBV27; a possible D gene is TRBD1 (6 bases). Germline loops: CDR1 MNHEY, CDR2 SMNVEV (reference sequence). The V end lost 3 bases, the J end lost 6 bases, and 17 bases lay between the germline ends. The CDR3 has 16 residues. The CDR3 spells CASSFAPLQGPGELFF. The DNA of the CDR3 is TGTGCCAGCAGTTTTGCCCCTTTACAGGGTCCCGGGGAGCTGTTTTTT.

The V gene is TRBV19, the J gene TRBJ1-5; 7 bases align to TRBD1. V gave up 6 bases and J gave up 7 bases; unmatched junction bases: 9. The CDR3 has 14 residues. Germline V CDR1 and CDR2: LNHDA, SQIVND (reference sequence). CDR3 sequence reads: CASSFGQVRQPQHF. CDR3 sequence (DNA): TGTGCCAGTAGCTTTGGACAGGTCAGACAGCCCCAGCATTTT.

The chain employs TRBV19 and TRBJ2-4; 8 nucleotides match TRBD1. This CDR3 has 14 amino acids. Looked up from germline, CDR1 is LNHDA and CDR2 is SQIVND (reference sequence). Trimming took 4 bases from V and 3 from J; bases not matched to a gene: 2. This chain's CDR3 is CASSTTGGKNIQYF. The CDR3 DNA reads TGTGCCAGTAGTACAACAGGGGGCAAAAACATTCAGTACTTC.

The chain couples TRBV19 to TRBJ1-1, with D unclear. V was pared by 2 bases and J by 2 bases, with 3 bases between. Germline V gene lookup returns CDR1 LNHDA and CDR2 SQIVND (reference sequence). The CDR3 length is 12 residues. The CDR3 coding sequence is TGTGCCAGTAGTATACTCAACACTGAAGCTTTCTTT. Its protein is CASSILNTEAFF.

J is TRBJ2-1 and V is TRBV7-9; D not resolved. The CDR3 length is 14 residues. Looked up from germline, CDR1 is SEHNR and CDR2 is FQNEAQ (reference sequence). Trimming shortened V by 2 bases and J by 4 bases, and 9 bases separated the two germline ends. The CDR3 reads CASSLIAAYNEQFF. The CDR3 region has the DNA TGTGCCAGCAGCTTAATTGCGGCTTACAATGAGCAGTTCTTC.

The chain recombines TRBV9 with TRBJ1-1; tentatively, D is TRBD1 (5 bases). V lost 3 bases to trimming and J lost 1 base, with 10 bases between them. From germline, CDR1 is SGDLS and CDR2 YYNGEE. This CDR3 is built from 14 residues. The CDR3 nucleotides are TGTGCCAGCAGCGGGGGGAGGGGGAACACTGAAGCTTTCTTT. Amino acid sequence: CASSGGRGNTEAFF.

The chain uses TRBV29-1 and TRBJ2-5, with D tentatively TRBD2 (5 bases). V lost 0 bases and J lost 7, with 9 bases in between. This CDR3 has 12 residues. Germline V CDR1 and CDR2: SQVTM, ANQGSEA. Here the CDR3 reads CSVEEGRGTQYF. The CDR3 region has the DNA TGCAGCGTTGAAGAAGGTCGGGGGACCCAGTACTTC. The complete variable domain, with remaining parts taken from reference TRBV29-1 and TRBJ2-5, reads SAVISQKPSRDICQRGTSLTIQCQVDSQVTMMFWYRQQPGQSLTLIATANQGSEATYESGFVIDKFPISRPNLTFSTLTVSNMSPEDSSIYLCSVEEGRGTQYFGPGTRLLVL.

The chain carries TRBV11-3 and TRBJ2-1; 9 bases fit TRBD1. Looked up from germline, CDR1 is SGHNT and CDR2 is YENEEA. The trim removed 4 bases at V and 6 bases at J, leaving 10 bases unmatched. This CDR3 has 16 residues. The CDR3: CASSYPGTGFRNEQFF. CDR3 coding DNA: TGTGCCAGCAGCTATCCTGGGACAGGGTTCCGCAATGAGCAGTTCTTC.

The rearrangement uses TRBV9 and TRBJ1-2; 7 positions agree with TRBD1. Trimming at V came to 7 bases and at J to 4 bases, leaving 10 bases not matched to a gene. Germline V gene lookup returns CDR1 SGDLS and CDR2 YYNGEE. CDR3 length equals 14 residues. CDR3 loop: CASGDRTMGYGYTF. CDR3 nucleotides: TGTGCCAGCGGGGACAGAACGATGGGCTATGGCTACACCTTC.

Concerning this clone itself: The junction shows a germline mismatch at one end, possibly a read error. The chain recombines TRBV11-2 with TRBJ1-1; D remains ambiguous. The CDR3 contains 13 residues. Germline CDR1 reads SGHAT; CDR2 reads FQNNGV. The CDR3 DNA reads TGTGCCAGCACCTTAGCCTCGGGCACTGAAGCTTTCTTT. It yields the protein CASTLASGTEAFF.

The chain is built from TRBV9 and TRBJ2-2; 7 bases are shared with TRBD2. V dropped 3 bases and J dropped 6; count of bases not matched to a gene: 5. The CDR3 totals 14 residues. The germline V gene has CDR1 SGDLS and CDR2 YYNGEE. The DNA for the CDR3 is TGTGCCAGCAGCGCGTCTGGGGGGGCCGGGGAGCTGTTTTTT. It encodes CASSASGGAGELFF. The complete variable domain, with remaining parts taken from reference TRBV9 and TRBJ2-2, reads DSGVTQTPKHLITATGQRVTLRCSPRSGDLSVYWYQQSLDQGLQFLIQYYNGEERAKGNILERFSAQQFPDLHSELNLSSLELGDSALYFCASSASGGAGELFFGEGSRLTVL.

This chain links TRBV4-1 with TRBJ2-5, with TRBD2 matching 9 bases. This CDR3 contains 16 residues. Per the germline V gene, CDR1 is MGHRA and CDR2 is YSYEKL. Trimming cost V 0 bases and J 1 base; bases outside gene matches: 3. The CDR3 coding sequence is TGCGCCAGCAGCCAAGATGTGACTAGCGGCCAAGAGACCCAGTACTTC. Encoded protein: CASSQDVTSGQETQYF.

The chain joins TRBV29-1 to TRBJ2-1, with 11 nucleotides matching TRBD2. CDR1 is SQVTM, CDR2 ANQGSEA, per germline. The V and J ends lost 3 bases and 2 bases, in that order; junction bases with no gene match: 9. The CDR3 has 17 residues. This CDR3 is CSVDDLAGGSAYNEQFF. CDR3 DNA: TGCAGCGTTGACGATCTAGCGGGAGGAAGCGCCTACAATGAGCAGTTCTTC.

This chain joins TRBV6-1 and TRBJ1-6, with D unresolved. The germline CDR1 and CDR2 sequences are MNHNS and SASEGT. This CDR3 has 16 amino acids. V was clipped by 2 bases and J by 6 bases, with 14 bases between them. The CDR3 sequence is CASSEFGSAANSPLHF. CDR3 DNA sequence: TGTGCCAGCAGTGAATTTGGTAGTGCGGCTAATTCACCCCTCCACTTT.

The rearrangement joins TRBV25-1 to TRBJ1-1; 8 bases agree with TRBD1. Germline values: CDR1 MGHDK, CDR2 SYGVNS. The CDR3 length is 13 residues. The V segment lost 6 bases and the J segment 3 bases; nucleotides outside the gene matches: 3. The CDR3 loop is CASSRGPDTEAFF. The CDR3 DNA sequence: TGTGCCAGCAGCAGGGGGCCGGACACTGAAGCTTTCTTT. Variable domain in full (rest from reference TRBV25-1 and TRBJ1-1): EADIYQTPRYLVIGTGKKITLECSQTMGHDKMYWYQQDPGMELHLIHYSYGVNSTEKGDLSSESTVSRIRTEHFPLTLESARPSHTSQYLCASSRGPDTEAFFGQGTRLTVV.

This chain joins TRBV5-4 and TRBJ2-7, with 10 bases lining up with TRBD1. Germline V gene data show CDR1 as SGHNT and CDR2 as YYREEE (reference sequence). The CDR3 is made up of 14 amino acids. V shed 2 bases and J 2 bases; nucleotides not matched to a gene: 1. The CDR3 DNA follows: TGTGCCAGCAGCTTCGGGACAGGGGCCTACGAGCAGTACTTC. Translated, it gives CASSFGTGAYEQYF.

The rearrangement joins TRBV9 to TRBJ1-3, with 8 bases lining up with TRBD1. V dropped 4 bases and J dropped 2; count of bases not matched to a gene: 8. Germline V CDR1 and CDR2: SGDLS, YYNGEE. The CDR3 runs 16 residues. CDR3 nucleotides: TGTGCCAGCAGCACCCACACAGGGGGTACTGGAAACACCATATATTTT. The encoded protein is CASSTHTGGTGNTIYF.

On this clone: One end of the junction fails to match germline, which may point to a read error. The gene calls are TRBV7-7 and TRBJ2-5, with 8 bases matching TRBD1. CDR3 size: 14 residues. Germline V CDR1 and CDR2: SSHAT, FNYEAQ (reference sequence). The CDR3: CASSPSTGVETQYF. The CDR3 DNA follows: TGTGCTAGCAGCCCCTCGACAGGGGTAGAGACCCAGTACTTC. Full variable domain (missing parts from reference TRBV7-7 and TRBJ2-5): GAGVSQSPRYKVTKRGQDVTLRCDPISSHATLYWYQQALGQGPEFLTYFNYEAQPDKSGLPSDRFSAERPEGSISTLTIQRTEQRDSAMYRCASSPSTGVETQYFGPGTRLLVL.

CDR3 coding DNA: TGTGCCAGCAGCGTACCGGTCCGGGACAGGACCTTGCTCGAGCAGTACTTC. Residues: CASSVPVRDRTLLEQYF. The genes are TRBV9 and TRBJ2-7; 8 nucleotides line up with TRBD1. Germline CDR1 is SGDLS and CDR2 is YYNGEE. Trimming took 1 base from V and 6 from J; bases not matched to a gene: 15. This CDR3 has 17 amino acids.

Concerning this clone itself: The same CDR3 also results from other DNA sequences found in this sample. The V gene is TRBV4-3, the J gene TRBJ1-2; 8 positions match TRBD1. The J segment lost 2 bases and the V segment lost 1 base, leaving 6 bases of the junction unmatched. The germline V gene has CDR1 LGHNA and CDR2 YSLEER. CDR3 length: 16 residues. This chain's CDR3 is CASSQGGQGSNYGYTF. The CDR3 nucleotides are TGCGCCAGCAGCCAAGGCGGACAGGGCTCAAACTATGGCTACACCTTC.

The chain links TRBV5-1 to TRBJ1-1; 9 bases agree with TRBD1. The CDR3 has 15 amino acids. Germline trimming cut 2 bases from V and 3 bases from J; bases unmatched to any gene: 5. Looked up from germline, CDR1 is SGHRS and CDR2 is YFSETQ. The CDR3 reads CASSFGDRADTEAFF. The CDR3 region has the DNA TGCGCCAGCAGCTTCGGGGACAGGGCGGACACTGAAGCTTTCTTT.

The chain recombines TRBV11-2 with TRBJ1-2; no firm D call. V shed 4 bases and J shed 5 bases, with 8 bases lying between them. CDR1 is SGHAT and CDR2 is FQNNGV in the germline V gene. This CDR3 has 12 residues. The CDR3 sequence: CASSSERYGYTF. CDR3 nucleotides: TGTGCCAGCAGCTCCGAGAGGTATGGCTACACCTTC.